What follows is one T cell receptor beta chain and its context. Its antigen is not yet known. No base quality values were provided; no much bigger clone lies one nucleotide off. This entry comes from a study of blood T cell repertoires in COVID-19 (dated by TCRdb to the early 2020s). For the study in its entirety: The collaborator samples originated in the United States, Italy and Spain and spanned the acute and convalescent phases of COVID-19. The prospective study material was composed of cDNA or gDNA derived from T cells, B-cell-depleted T cells, or PBMCs. The dataset comprised deeply sampled blood TCRbeta repertoires from subjects exposed to, actively infected with, or recovered from COVID-19. The repertoires were released in a freely available public database meant as a resource for research on the immune response to SARS-CoV-2. Samples came from the ongoing ImmuneRACE study (first 160 participants) plus 1,254 subjects from 6 global collaborators. A de-identified subject ID, COVID-19 status, age in years and sex were almost always included in the sample metadata. Where HLA class I and class II types were available, the types were taken from metadata supplied by the sample provider, not from assay-based typing.

Whole blood was collected in K2EDTA tubes by collaborating institutions according to the institutions' own protocols. For TCRbeta analysis, collaborator samples were shipped as frozen whole blood, as isolated PBMCs, or as DNA extracted from either sample type. Overall study results and their limits: The quantity of clinical and demographic metadata differed by source and by participant and was supplied without curation.

The immunoSEQ Assay, a bias-controlled multiplex PCR, was used to amplify TCRbeta CDR3 regions from genomic DNA. Turning to the authors' computational methods: Within the assay, amplification of reference gene primers was used to estimate how many nucleated cells each sample contained. Sequence reads were collapsed and filtered to measure the absolute abundance of every unique TCRbeta CDR3 rearrangement. For each sample, productive Simpson clonality was calculated as the square root of Simpson's diversity index over productive rearrangements. TCRdb retrieved this table from immuneACCESS and kept in-frame rearrangements only. Not all clones are present; in checked studies, unresolved V genes account for under half, and no reason is known for the remainder. V, J and clone size are taken as reported in that table, and D and trimming were inferred from the DNA itself. The sample data list 75,000 to 80,000 clones, and around 89% of these were observed just once. The ten largest make up around 9% of the sample.

The sample was peripheral blood. This receptor was identified in a human donor in a cohort sampled during active COVID-19.

CDR3 region: CASSLGRRTYEQYF. The nucleotides are TGTGCCAGCAGCTTAGGTCGGAGGACCTACGAGCAGTACTTC. The chain couples TRBV13 to TRBJ2-7; tentative D gene TRBD2, with 5 bases matching. V was cut back by 0 bases and J by 2 bases, leaving a gap of 8 bases between them. The germline V gene (reference sequence) specifies PRHDT as CDR1 and FYEKMQ as CDR2. The CDR3, from cysteine to phenylalanine, totals 14 residues. This entry keeps only the CDR3 DNA: 42 bases, framed from base 1. Beyond the CDR3, the reference TRBV13 and TRBJ2-7 genes provide the residues; the full variable domain reads: AAGVIQSPRHLIKEKRETATLKCYPIPRHDTVYWYQQGPGQDPQFLISFYEKMQSDKGSIPDRFSAQQFSDYHSELNMSSLELGDSALYFCASSLGRRTYEQYFGPGTRLTVT.